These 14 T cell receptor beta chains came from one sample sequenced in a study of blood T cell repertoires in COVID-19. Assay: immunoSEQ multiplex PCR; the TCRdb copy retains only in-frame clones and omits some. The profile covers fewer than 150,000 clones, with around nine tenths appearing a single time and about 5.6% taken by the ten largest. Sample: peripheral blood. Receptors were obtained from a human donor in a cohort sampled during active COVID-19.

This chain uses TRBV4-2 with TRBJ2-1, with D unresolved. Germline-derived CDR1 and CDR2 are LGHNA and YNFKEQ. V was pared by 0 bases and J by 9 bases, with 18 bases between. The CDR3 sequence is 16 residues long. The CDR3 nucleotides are TGTGCCAGCAGCCAAGAGGGCCAGGATCCTACAAGTGAGCAGTTCTTC. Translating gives CASSQEGQDPTSEQFF.

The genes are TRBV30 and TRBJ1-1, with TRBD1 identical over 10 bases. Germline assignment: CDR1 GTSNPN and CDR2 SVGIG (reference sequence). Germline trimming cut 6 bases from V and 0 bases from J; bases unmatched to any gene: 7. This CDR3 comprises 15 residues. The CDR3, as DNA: TGTGCCTGCTGGGACAGGGGACGAATGAACACTGAAGCTTTCTTT. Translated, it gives CACWDRGRMNTEAFF.

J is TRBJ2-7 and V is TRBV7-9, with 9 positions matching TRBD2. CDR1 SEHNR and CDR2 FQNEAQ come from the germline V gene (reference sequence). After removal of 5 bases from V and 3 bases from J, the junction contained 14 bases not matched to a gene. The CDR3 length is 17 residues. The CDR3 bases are TGTGCCAGCAGCCCTGACTTCGGGCGGGAGGGCGGCTACGAGCAGTACTTC. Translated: CASSPDFGREGGYEQYF.

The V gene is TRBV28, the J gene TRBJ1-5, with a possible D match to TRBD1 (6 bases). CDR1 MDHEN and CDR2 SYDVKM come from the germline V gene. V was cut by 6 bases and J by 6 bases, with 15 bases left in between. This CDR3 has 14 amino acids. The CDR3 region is CASRNWTVRQPQHF. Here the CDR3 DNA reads TGTGCCAGCAGAAATTGGACAGTCCGTCAGCCCCAGCATTTT.

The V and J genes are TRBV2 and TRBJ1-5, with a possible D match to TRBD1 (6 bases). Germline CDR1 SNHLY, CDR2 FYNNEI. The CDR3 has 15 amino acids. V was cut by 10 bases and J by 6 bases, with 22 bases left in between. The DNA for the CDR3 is TGTGCCACCTCCAGGGACACCGCGGGGGTTCAGCCCCAGCATTTT. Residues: CATSRDTAGVQPQHF.

The CDR3 sequence: CASSPTGTGYEQYF. The CDR3 bases are TGTGCCAGCTCACCAACCGGGACAGGGTATGAGCAGTACTTC. The J gene is TRBJ2-7, the V gene TRBV18; 9 nucleotides match TRBD1. The CDR3 is 14 residues long. The J segment lost 7 bases and the V segment lost 2 bases, leaving 6 bases of the junction unmatched. In germline, CDR1 is KGHSH, CDR2 LQKENI.

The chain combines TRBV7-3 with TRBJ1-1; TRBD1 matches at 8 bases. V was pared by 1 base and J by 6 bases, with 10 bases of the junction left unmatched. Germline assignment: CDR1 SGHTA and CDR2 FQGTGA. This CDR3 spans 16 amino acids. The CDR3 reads CASSLNSTGGCAEAFF. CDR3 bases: TGTGCCAGCAGCTTAAATTCCACAGGGGGTTGCGCTGAAGCTTTCTTT.

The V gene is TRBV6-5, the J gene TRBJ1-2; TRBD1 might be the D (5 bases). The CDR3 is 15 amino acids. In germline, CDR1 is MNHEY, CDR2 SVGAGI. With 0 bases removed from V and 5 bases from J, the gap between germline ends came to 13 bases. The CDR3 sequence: CASSYSPGGGYGYTF. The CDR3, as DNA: TGTGCCAGCAGTTACTCGCCCGGGGGGGGGTATGGCTACACCTTC.

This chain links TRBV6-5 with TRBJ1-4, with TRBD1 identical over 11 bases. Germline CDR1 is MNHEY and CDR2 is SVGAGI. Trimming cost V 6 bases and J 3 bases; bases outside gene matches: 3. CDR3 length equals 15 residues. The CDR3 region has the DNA TGTGCCAGCAGCCTGGACAGGGGGCCTAATGAAAAACTGTTTTTT. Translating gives CASSLDRGPNEKLFF.

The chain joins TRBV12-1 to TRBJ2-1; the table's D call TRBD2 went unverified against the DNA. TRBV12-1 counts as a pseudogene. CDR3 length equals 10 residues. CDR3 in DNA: TGTGCCAGCAGACTGTATGAGCAGTTCTTC. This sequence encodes CASRLYEQFF.

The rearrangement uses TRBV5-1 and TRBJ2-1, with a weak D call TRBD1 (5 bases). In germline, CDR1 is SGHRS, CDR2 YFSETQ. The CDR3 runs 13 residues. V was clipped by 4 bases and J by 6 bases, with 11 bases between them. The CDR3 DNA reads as TGCGCCAGCAGCGTCCAGGGTATCAATGAGCAGTTCTTC. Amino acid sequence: CASSVQGINEQFF.

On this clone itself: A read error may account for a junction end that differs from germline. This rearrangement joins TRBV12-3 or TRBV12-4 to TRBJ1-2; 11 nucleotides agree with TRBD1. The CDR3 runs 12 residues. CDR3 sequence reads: CASSMGQGGCAF. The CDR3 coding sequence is TGTGCCAGCAGTATGGGACAGGGGGGCTGCGCCTTC.

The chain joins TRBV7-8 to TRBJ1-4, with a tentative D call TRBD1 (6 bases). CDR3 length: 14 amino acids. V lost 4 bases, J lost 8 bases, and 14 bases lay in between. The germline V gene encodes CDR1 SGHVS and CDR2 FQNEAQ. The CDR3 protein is CASSYRVGGEKLFF. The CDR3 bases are TGTGCCAGCAGCTACAGGGTCGGCGGGGAAAAACTGTTTTTT.

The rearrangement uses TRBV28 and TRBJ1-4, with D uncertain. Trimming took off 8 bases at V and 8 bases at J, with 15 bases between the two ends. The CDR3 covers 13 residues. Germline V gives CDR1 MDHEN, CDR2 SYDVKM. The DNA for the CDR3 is TGTGCCAGCGTCTTTTCAGGAAACGAAAAACTGTTTTTT. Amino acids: CASVFSGNEKLFF.